Following are 18 T cell receptor beta chains from one sample sequenced in a study of long-term antiretroviral therapy in people with HIV. Runs used v3.0 of the immunoSEQ assay and were done at survey level. TCRdb's table, derived via immunoSEQ multiplex PCR, lists solely in-frame clones and lacks some. The table has about 21,000 clones, roughly 87% seen once. Sample: unsorted PBMCs, taken 0.2 years before starting antiretroviral therapy. The receptors were gathered from a man aged 18 to 30 with HIV.

This chain joins TRBV30 and TRBJ1-2, with D tentatively TRBD1 (5 bases). The CDR3 contains 12 residues. The V gene lost 4 bases and the J gene lost 4 bases, with 10 bases spanning the gap. The germline V gene has CDR1 GTSNPN and CDR2 SVGIG (reference sequence). CDR3 region: CAWTQDSYGYTF. The CDR3 DNA follows: TGTGCCTGGACACAGGATTCCTATGGCTACACCTTC.

This clone was detected only once. The chain employs TRBV11-1 and TRBJ2-3, with D hard to call. The V gene's germline CDR1 is SGHAT and CDR2 FQDESV (reference sequence). V was shortened by 1 base and J by 9 bases, with 11 bases between the two germline ends. The CDR3 has 13 residues. The CDR3 loop reads CASSLDPLRTQYF. The DNA for the CDR3 is TGTGCCAGCAGCTTAGACCCGCTCCGGACGCAGTATTTT.

The genes are TRBV4-3 and TRBJ1-3, with 8 bases matching TRBD1. V trimming: 0 bases; J trimming: 5 bases; junction bases outside the gene matches: 3. The CDR3 is made up of 15 amino acids. Germline CDR1 LGHNA, CDR2 YSLEER. The CDR3 coding sequence is TGCGCCAGCAGCCAAGATGGACAGGGCCGAAACACCATATATTTT. Its protein product is CASSQDGQGRNTIYF.

This clone was counted only a few times. The chain uses TRBV27 and TRBJ2-7; perhaps D is TRBD1 or TRBD2 (5 bases each). Trimming pared 4 bases from V and 6 bases from J, leaving 13 bases between. In germline, CDR1 is MNHEY, CDR2 SMNVEV (reference sequence). There are 13 residues in the CDR3. The CDR3 sequence is CASSSPGRGEQYF. The CDR3 DNA follows: TGTGCCAGCAGTTCCCCGGGACGAGGCGAGCAGTACTTC.

This sequence joins TRBV9 and TRBJ2-2; no clear D gene. V lost 3 bases and J 1 base, leaving 4 bases between the germline ends. The CDR3 consists of 13 residues. CDR1 and CDR2 (germline): SGDLS, YYNGEE. The CDR3 protein is CASSGLNTGELFF. The CDR3 coding sequence is TGTGCCAGCAGCGGACTGAACACCGGGGAGCTGTTTTTT.

The V and J genes are TRBV6-5 and TRBJ1-1; D remains ambiguous. The length of the CDR3 is 15 residues. V lost 1 base and J 5 bases, leaving 14 bases between the germline ends. CDR1 is MNHEY, CDR2 SVGAGI, per germline. CDR3 sequence reads: CASSYLLPGGTEAFF. The CDR3 coding sequence is TGTGCCAGCAGTTACTTACTACCGGGTGGGACTGAAGCTTTCTTT.

The chain carries TRBV27 and TRBJ2-3, with D perhaps TRBD1 (5 bases). The CDR3 totals 16 residues. The V end was cut by 2 bases, the J end by 2 bases, with 14 bases between. Germline V gene lookup returns CDR1 MNHEY and CDR2 SMNVEV (reference sequence). In nucleotides, the CDR3 is TGTGCCAGCAGTTTAAGGGCAGGGTGGAACACAGATACGCAGTATTTT. Its protein product is CASSLRAGWNTDTQYF.

The J gene is TRBJ1-2, the V gene TRBV5-5; 7 nucleotides line up with TRBD1. The ends lost 2 bases at V and 7 bases at J; junction bases unmatched: 2. Germline-derived CDR1 and CDR2 are SGHKS and YYEKEE (reference sequence). The CDR3 sequence is 12 residues long. This CDR3 reads CASSLNRGGYTF. CDR3 in DNA: TGTGCCAGCAGCTTAAACAGGGGTGGCTACACCTTC.

The chain couples TRBV7-2 to TRBJ1-5, with 8 bases matching TRBD1. V dropped 3 bases and J dropped 7; count of bases not matched to a gene: 14. The V gene's germline CDR1 is SGHTA and CDR2 FQGNSA. The CDR3 extends over 17 amino acids. The CDR3 bases are TGTGCCAGCAGCTTCCCCGAACGGACAGGGAGTAGGCAGCCCCAGCATTTT. Amino acids: CASSFPERTGSRQPQHF.

The J gene is TRBJ2-1, the V gene TRBV11-1; D unclear. CDR1 SGHAT and CDR2 FQDESV come from the germline V gene (reference sequence). V was shortened by 3 bases and J by 8 bases, with 8 bases between the two germline ends. The CDR3 runs 12 residues. The CDR3 loop reads CASSLSYDEQFF. The CDR3 DNA follows: TGTGCCAGCAGCTTGAGTTACGATGAGCAGTTCTTC.

This clone was counted only a few times. This chain uses TRBV4-1 with TRBJ2-5; D uncertain. Germline V gives CDR1 MGHRA, CDR2 YSYEKL. The length of the CDR3 is 13 residues. V was shortened by 0 bases and J by 5 bases, with 7 bases between the two germline ends. This CDR3 reads CASSQDPVETQYF. The CDR3 coding sequence is TGCGCCAGCAGCCAAGATCCCGTGGAGACCCAGTACTTC.

This clone was counted a single time. The rearrangement joins TRBV12-5 to TRBJ2-1, with 9 bases identical to TRBD1. Losses at the gene ends were 1 base for V and 16 bases for J; bases not matched to a gene: 14. Germline V lookup: CDR1 LGHNT, CDR2 FRNRAP. CDR3 size: 15 residues. The CDR3 protein is CASGLGDRDGSPIFF. CDR3 nucleotides: TGTGCTAGTGGTTTGGGGGACAGGGATGGTTCCCCTATCTTCTTC.

The CDR3 DNA sequence: TGCGCCAGCAGCCAAGAGTGGGCAGGGGGCTATGGCTACACCTTC. This codes for CASSQEWAGGYGYTF. The chain couples TRBV4-3 to TRBJ1-2, with 7 bases identical to TRBD1. CDR1 LGHNA and CDR2 YSLEER come from the germline V gene. This CDR3 has 15 residues. V was clipped by 0 bases and J by 4 bases; unmatched bases: 5.

V gene TRBV19 combines with J gene TRBJ2-7; D remains unclear. The CDR3 totals 16 residues. V was cut by 4 bases and J by 2 bases, with 18 bases left in between. Germline CDR1 reads LNHDA; CDR2 reads SQIVND (reference sequence). For the CDR3, the DNA is TGTGCCAGTAGTACCCCGGGTGGGTCCATCGCCTACGAGCAGTACTTC. Translation gives CASSTPGGSIAYEQYF. Drawing the rest from reference TRBV19 and TRBJ2-7, the complete variable domain is DGGITQSPKYLFRKEGQNVTLSCEQNLNHDAMYWYRQDPGQGLRLIYYSQIVNDFQKGDIAEGYSVSREKKESFPLTVTSAQKNPTAFYLCASSTPGGSIAYEQYFGPGTRLTVT.

The chain's CDR3 is CAISPAPGEGREEQPQHF. Written as DNA, the CDR3 is TGTGCCATCAGTCCGGCCCCCGGTGAAGGGAGGGAGGAGCAGCCCCAGCATTTT. This chain uses TRBV10-3 with TRBJ1-5; D not certain. Trimming left V 5 bases short and J 7 bases short, with 27 bases between. The CDR3 totals 18 residues. Germline CDR1 is ENHRY and CDR2 is SYGVKD.

This rearrangement joins TRBV7-9 to TRBJ1-5, with D possibly TRBD1 on 5 matching bases. The ends were cut back, 4 bases at V and 2 bases at J, with 9 bases in the middle. CDR1 SEHNR and CDR2 FQNEAQ come from the germline V gene (reference sequence). The CDR3 is 14 amino acids. The CDR3 DNA sequence: TGTGCCAGCAGCTCCGGAGGGGGCAATCAGCCCCAGCATTTT. Protein: CASSSGGGNQPQHF.

The rearrangement uses TRBV4-2 and TRBJ2-7; 9 bases match TRBD2. CDR1 and CDR2 from the germline V gene are LGHNA and YNFKEQ. V dropped 0 bases and J dropped 5; count of bases not matched to a gene: 11. The length of the CDR3 is 17 residues. The CDR3 protein is CASSQDPVAGGPHEQYF. CDR3 in DNA: TGTGCCAGCAGCCAAGACCCGGTCGCGGGAGGGCCGCACGAGCAGTACTTC.

The chain links TRBV15 to TRBJ1-2; no firm D call. Trimming took off 1 base at V and 2 bases at J, with 8 bases between the two ends. Germline assignment: CDR1 LNHNV and CDR2 YYDKDF (reference sequence). This CDR3 comprises 14 residues. CDR3 in amino acids: CATSRARANYGYTF. In nucleotides, the CDR3 is TGTGCCACCAGCAGAGCGAGGGCAAACTATGGCTACACCTTC.